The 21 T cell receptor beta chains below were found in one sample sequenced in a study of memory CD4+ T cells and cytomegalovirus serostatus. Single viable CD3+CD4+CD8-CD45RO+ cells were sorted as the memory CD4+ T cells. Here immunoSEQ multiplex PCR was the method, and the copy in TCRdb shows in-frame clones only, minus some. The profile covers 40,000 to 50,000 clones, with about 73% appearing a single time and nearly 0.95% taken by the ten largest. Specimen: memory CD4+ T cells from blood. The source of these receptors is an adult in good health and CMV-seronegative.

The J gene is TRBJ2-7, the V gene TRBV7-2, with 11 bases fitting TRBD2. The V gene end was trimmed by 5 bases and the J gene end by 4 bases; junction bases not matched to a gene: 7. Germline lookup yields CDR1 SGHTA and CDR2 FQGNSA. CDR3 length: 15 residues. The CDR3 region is CASSASLAGEYEQYF. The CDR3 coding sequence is TGTGCCAGCAGCGCGTCACTAGCGGGGGAGTACGAGCAGTACTTC.

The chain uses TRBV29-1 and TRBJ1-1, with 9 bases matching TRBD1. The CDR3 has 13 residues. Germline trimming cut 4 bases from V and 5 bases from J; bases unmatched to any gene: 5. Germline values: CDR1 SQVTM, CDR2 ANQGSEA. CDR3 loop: CSVVGQGGTEAFF. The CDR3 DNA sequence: TGCAGCGTTGTGGGACAGGGTGGGACTGAAGCTTTCTTT.

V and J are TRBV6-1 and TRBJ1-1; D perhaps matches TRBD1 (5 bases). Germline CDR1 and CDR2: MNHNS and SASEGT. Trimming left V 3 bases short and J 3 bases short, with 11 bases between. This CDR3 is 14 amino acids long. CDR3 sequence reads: CASSEGQIYTEAFF. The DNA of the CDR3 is TGTGCCAGCAGTGAGGGGCAGATCTACACTGAAGCTTTCTTT.

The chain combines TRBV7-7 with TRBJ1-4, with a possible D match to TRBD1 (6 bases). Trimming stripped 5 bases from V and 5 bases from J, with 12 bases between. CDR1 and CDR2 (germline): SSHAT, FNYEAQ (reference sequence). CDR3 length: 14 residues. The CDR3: CASSEQGLNEKLFF. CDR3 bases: TGTGCCAGCAGCGAGCAGGGGTTAAATGAAAAACTGTTTTTT.

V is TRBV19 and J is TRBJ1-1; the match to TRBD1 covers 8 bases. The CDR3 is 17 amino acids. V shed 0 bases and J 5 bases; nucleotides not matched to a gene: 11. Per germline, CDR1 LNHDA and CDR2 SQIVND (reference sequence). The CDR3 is CASSIDFQGARMTEAFF. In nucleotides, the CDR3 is TGTGCCAGTAGTATAGATTTCCAGGGGGCGCGTATGACTGAAGCTTTCTTT.

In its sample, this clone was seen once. The CDR3 is CASSLGAANNYGYTF. CDR3 in DNA: TGTGCCAGCAGCTTAGGCGCAGCGAATAACTATGGCTACACCTTC. The rearrangement joins TRBV7-9 to TRBJ1-2; D gene unclear. Trimming took off 1 base at V and 1 base at J, with 10 bases between the two ends. CDR1 and CDR2 (germline): SEHNR, FQNEAQ (reference sequence). CDR3 length: 15 residues. The full variable domain, its missing parts supplied by reference TRBV7-9 and TRBJ1-2, is DTGVSQNPRHKITKRGQNVTFRCDPISEHNRLYWYRQTLGQGPEFLTYFQNEAQLEKSRLLSDRFSAERPKGSFSTLEIQRTEQGDSAMYLCASSLGAANNYGYTFGSGTRLTVV.

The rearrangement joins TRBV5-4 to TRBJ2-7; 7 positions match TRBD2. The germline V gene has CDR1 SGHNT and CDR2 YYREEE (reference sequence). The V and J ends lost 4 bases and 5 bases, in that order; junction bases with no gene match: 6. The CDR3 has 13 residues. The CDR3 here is CASSVGGGDEQYF. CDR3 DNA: TGTGCCAGCAGCGTGGGGGGAGGGGACGAGCAGTACTTC.

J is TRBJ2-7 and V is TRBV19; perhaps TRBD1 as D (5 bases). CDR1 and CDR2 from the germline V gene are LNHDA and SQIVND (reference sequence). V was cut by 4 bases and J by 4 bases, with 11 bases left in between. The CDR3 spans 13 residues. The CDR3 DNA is TGTGCCAGTAGTACAGGGTTTACGTACGAGCAGTACTTC. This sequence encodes CASSTGFTYEQYF.

The CDR3 DNA is TGTGCCAGCAGCTATGGAGGCGGGGGTTACAATGAGCAGTTCTTC. This translates into CASSYGGGGYNEQFF. This chain connects TRBV5-4 to TRBJ2-1, with 7 bases aligning to TRBD2. Germline V gene data show CDR1 as SGHNT and CDR2 as YYREEE (reference sequence). The J segment lost 4 bases and the V segment lost 3 bases, leaving 7 bases of the junction unmatched. The length of the CDR3 is 15 residues.

CDR3 amino acids: CASSLYSGNNSPLHF. The CDR3 DNA reads TGTGCCAGCAGCTTATATTCGGGGAATAATTCACCCCTCCACTTT. The chain combines TRBV7-2 with TRBJ1-6; D remains ambiguous. The CDR3 consists of 15 residues. Germline V lookup: CDR1 SGHTA, CDR2 FQGNSA. Trimming removed 2 bases from V and 5 bases from J, with 10 bases in between.

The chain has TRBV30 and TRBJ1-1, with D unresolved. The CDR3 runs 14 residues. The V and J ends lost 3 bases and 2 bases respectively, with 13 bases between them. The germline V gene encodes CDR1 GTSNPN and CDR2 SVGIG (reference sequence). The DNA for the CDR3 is TGTGCCTGGAGAGGGTCCATAAGAAACACTGAAGCTTTCTTT. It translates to CAWRGSIRNTEAFF.

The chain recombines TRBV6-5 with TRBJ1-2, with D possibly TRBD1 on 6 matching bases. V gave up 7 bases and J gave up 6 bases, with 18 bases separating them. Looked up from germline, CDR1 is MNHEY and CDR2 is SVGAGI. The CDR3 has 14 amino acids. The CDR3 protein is CASTFRGGLNGYTF. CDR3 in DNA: TGTGCCAGCACCTTCCGGGGGGGCTTGAATGGCTACACCTTC.

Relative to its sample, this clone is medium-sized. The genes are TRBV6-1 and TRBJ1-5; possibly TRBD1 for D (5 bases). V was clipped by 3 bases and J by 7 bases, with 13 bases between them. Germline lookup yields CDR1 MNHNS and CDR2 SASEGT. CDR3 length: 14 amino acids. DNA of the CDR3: TGTGCCAGCAGTGACGGGCAGGGAGGGCAGCCCCAGCATTTT. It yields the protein CASSDGQGGQPQHF.

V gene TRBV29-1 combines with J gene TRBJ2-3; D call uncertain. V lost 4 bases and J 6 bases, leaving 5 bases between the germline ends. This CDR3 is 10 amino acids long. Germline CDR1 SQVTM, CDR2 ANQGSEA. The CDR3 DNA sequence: TGCAGCGTTGGTGAGGATACGCAGTATTTT. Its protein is CSVGEDTQYF.

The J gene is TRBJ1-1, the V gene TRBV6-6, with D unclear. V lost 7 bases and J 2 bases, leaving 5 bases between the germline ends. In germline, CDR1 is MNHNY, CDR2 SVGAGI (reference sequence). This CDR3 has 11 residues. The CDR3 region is CASTVNTEAFF. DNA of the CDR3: TGTGCCAGCACCGTAAACACTGAAGCTTTCTTT.

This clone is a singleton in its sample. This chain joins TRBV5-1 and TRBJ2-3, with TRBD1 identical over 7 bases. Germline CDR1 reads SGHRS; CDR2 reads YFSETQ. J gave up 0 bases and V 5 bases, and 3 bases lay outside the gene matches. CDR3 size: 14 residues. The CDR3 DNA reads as TGCGCCAGCAGGCCGGGACAGAGCACAGATACGCAGTATTTT. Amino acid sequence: CASRPGQSTDTQYF.

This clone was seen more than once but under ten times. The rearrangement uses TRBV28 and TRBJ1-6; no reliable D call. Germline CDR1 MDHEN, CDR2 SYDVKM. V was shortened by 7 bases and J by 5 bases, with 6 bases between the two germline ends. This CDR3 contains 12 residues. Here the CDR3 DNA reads TGTGCCAGCAACGTAAATAATTCACCCCTCCACTTT. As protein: CASNVNNSPLHF.

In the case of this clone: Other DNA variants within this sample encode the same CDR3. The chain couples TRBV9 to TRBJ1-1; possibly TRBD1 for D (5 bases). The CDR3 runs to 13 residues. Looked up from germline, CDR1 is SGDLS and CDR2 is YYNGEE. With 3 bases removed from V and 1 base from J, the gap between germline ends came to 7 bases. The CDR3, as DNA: TGTGCCAGCAGCGGGGGACCGAACACTGAAGCTTTCTTT. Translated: CASSGGPNTEAFF. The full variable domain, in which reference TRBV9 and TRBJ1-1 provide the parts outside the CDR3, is DSGVTQTPKHLITATGQRVTLRCSPRSGDLSVYWYQQSLDQGLQFLIQYYNGEERAKGNILERFSAQQFPDLHSELNLSSLELGDSALYFCASSGGPNTEAFFGQGTRLTVV.

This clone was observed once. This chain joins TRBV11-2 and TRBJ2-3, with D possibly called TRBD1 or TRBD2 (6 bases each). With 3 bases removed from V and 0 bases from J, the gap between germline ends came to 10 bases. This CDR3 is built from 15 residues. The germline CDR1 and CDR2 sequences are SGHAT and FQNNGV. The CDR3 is CASSFGGGSTDTQYF. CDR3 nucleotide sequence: TGTGCCAGCAGCTTCGGGGGCGGTAGCACAGATACGCAGTATTTT.

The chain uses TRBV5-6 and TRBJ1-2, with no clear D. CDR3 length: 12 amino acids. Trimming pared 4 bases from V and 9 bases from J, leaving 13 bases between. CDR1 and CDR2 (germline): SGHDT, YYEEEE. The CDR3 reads CASSTPEGSYTF. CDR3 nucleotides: TGTGCCAGCAGCACCCCGGAAGGGAGCTACACCTTC.

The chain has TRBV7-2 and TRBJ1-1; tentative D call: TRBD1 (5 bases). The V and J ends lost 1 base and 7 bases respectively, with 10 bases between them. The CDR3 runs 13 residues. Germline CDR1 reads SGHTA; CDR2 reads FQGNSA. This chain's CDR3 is CASSLEGRSEAFF. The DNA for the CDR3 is TGTGCCAGCAGCTTAGAGGGACGGAGTGAAGCTTTCTTT.